This TCR beta chain was sequenced for a study of blood T cell repertoires in COVID-19. Study-level information: The United States, Italy and Spain supplied acute and convalescent COVID-19 samples. Sources were T cells, B-cell-depleted T cells, or PBMCs; the material itself was cDNA or gDNA.

Germline-derived CDR1 and CDR2 are SGHNT and YENEEA. Trimming pared 1 base from V and 2 bases from J, leaving 10 bases between. The CDR3 runs to 15 residues. In the authors' methods: Quantification of nucleated cells was approximated via reference gene primer amplification. The repertoire was sequenced with immunoSEQ multiplex PCR; TCRdb's copy has only in-frame clones and lacks some. V, J and clone size reflect that table, while D and trimming were determined from the DNA. The sample contains roughly 150,000 clones, around 91% of which appear only once. The source is a woman aged 40 to 50 with acute or convalescent COVID-19. The sample consisted of peripheral blood. The chain carries TRBV11-3 and TRBJ2-3; a weak D match, TRBD1 (5 bases). This CDR3 is CASSLGWGNTDTQYF. DNA for the CDR3: TGTGCCAGCAGCTTAGGATGGGGCAACACAGATACGCAGTATTTT.